This is a list of T cell receptor beta chains from one sample in a study of OX40 agonist ivuxolimab in advanced cancers. Generated by immunoSEQ multiplex PCR, the TCRdb table keeps only in-frame clones and is missing some. The sample has roughly 79,000 clones; about four fifths are singletons. Sequences were derived from CD4+ or CD8+ T cells sorted from blood, sampled in a trial of the OX40 agonist ivuxolimab. All receptors derive from an adult with an advanced solid tumor such as melanoma, head and neck, liver or kidney cancer. The CDR3 runs from the conserved cysteine through the conserved F or W. The D gene is left open where the match is weak. A clone size is listed for some rows: how often the clone was seen (once, few, many), or a class if it is expanded.

v_gene	abundance	d_gene	j_gene	CDR3aa	CDR3nt
TRBV6-1	-	-	TRBJ2-7	CASSPPPPGGEQYF	TGTGCCAGCAGTCCCCCGCCCCCAGGAGGCGAGCAGTACTTC
TRBV19	-	-	TRBJ2-1	CASGTGFTYNEQFF	TGTGCCAGCGGGACGGGATTCACCTACAATGAGCAGTTCTTC
TRBV6-5	-	-	TRBJ1-6	CASKVASYNSPLHF	TGTGCCAGCAAGGTCGCCTCCTATAATTCACCCCTCCACTTT
TRBV6-1	-	TRBD2	TRBJ2-7	CASGLAPNEQYF	TGTGCCTCGGGACTAGCACCAAACGAGCAGTACTTC
TRBV7-2	-	-	TRBJ2-3	CASNLRGEDTQYF	TGTGCCAGCAATTTGCGAGGGGAGGATACGCAGTATTTT
TRBV6-1	-	-	TRBJ2-6	CASNTGYSGANVLTF	TGTGCCAGCAATACAGGGTACTCTGGGGCCAACGTCCTGACTTTC
TRBV7-8	many	-	TRBJ1-6	CASSWGRTAVGSPLHF	TGTGCCAGCAGCTGGGGACGGACGGCGGTCGGTTCACCCCTCCACTTT
TRBV15	-	-	TRBJ2-7	CATSRGGGGPSYEQYF	TGTGCCACCAGCAGAGGGGGTGGGGGTCCCTCCTACGAGCAGTACTTC
TRBV7-2	-	-	TRBJ1-1	CASSLGRGRVGYTEAFF	TGTGCCAGCAGCTTAGGCCGAGGTAGGGTGGGGTACACTGAAGCTTTCTTT
TRBV18	-	TRBD1	TRBJ1-1	CASSPQGQGTRGTEAFF	TGTGCCAGCTCACCGCAAGGACAGGGGACGCGGGGTACTGAAGCTTTCTTT